These T cell receptor beta chains were read from a single sample in a study of CD8+ T cells in alopecia areata. Repertoires were generated with immunoSEQ multiplex PCR, while TCRdb's copy carries only in-frame clones and drops some. There are roughly 110,000 clones in the sample; 65% to 85% occur only once, and around a quarter lies in the top ten. Source: CD8+ T cells sorted from blood, taken at week 24, from a patient treated with tofacitinib. The receptors originated from a human donor with alopecia areata. Each CDR3 is given with its conserved first and last residue. The D gene is left open where the match is weak. Some rows mark clone size as missing; the rest say once, few, many or name a class of expanded clone.

v_gene	j_gene	abundance	d_gene	CDR3nt	CDR3aa
TRBV7-2	TRBJ1-5	once	NA	TGTGCCAGCAGCTCGTCTACTAGGGGACTGCTCCCGGAGCCCCAGCATTTT	CASSSSTRGLLPEPQHF
TRBV7-9	TRBJ2-1	NA	TRBD2	TGTGCCAGCAGCTTTCGGACTAGCGTCCTGAACCTTAATGAGCAGTTCTTC	CASSFRTSVLNLNEQFF
TRBV6-5	TRBJ2-5	NA	TRBD2	TGTGCCAGCAGTGCTAGCGGGGGGACCCAAGAGACCCAGTACTTC	CASSASGGTQETQYF
TRBV14	TRBJ2-7	NA	NA	TGTGCCAGCAGCCAAGAAGGAGGGGCCTACGAGCAGTACTTC	CASSQEGGAYEQYF
TRBV7-9	TRBJ2-7	NA	NA	TGTGCCAGCAGCTTAGCGGTCGGGGATTGGGTCGAGCAGTACTTC	CASSLAVGDWVEQYF
TRBV5-4	TRBJ2-3	once	NA	TGTGCCAGCAGCTCCCCGTCAGCCGCGGATACGCAGTATTTT	CASSSPSAADTQYF
TRBV4-1	TRBJ2-7	NA	NA	TGCGCCAGGTCTTGGGTGAGCTCCTACGAGCAGTACTTC	CARSWVSSYEQYF
TRBV7-2	TRBJ2-7	NA	TRBD1	TGTGCCAGCAGCTTAGAGAGTCCGGGACAGTCCTACGAGCAGTACTTC	CASSLESPGQSYEQYF
TRBV29-1	TRBJ2-7	NA	NA	TGCAGCGTTGAAGAGCGGGACAGCTACGAGCAGTACTTC	CSVEERDSYEQYF
TRBV4-1	TRBJ2-1	NA	NA	TGCGCCAGCAGCCCCTCCCTAGACAGTCGATATGAGCAGTTCTTC	CASSPSLDSRYEQFF
TRBV29-1	TRBJ1-1	NA	TRBD1	TGCAGCGTCCACAGGGGAGCGAACACTGAAGCTTTCTTT	CSVHRGANTEAFF
TRBV4-2	TRBJ2-7	NA	TRBD2	TGTGCCAGCAGCCAGGAGAATAGCGGGGATTCCTACGAGCAGTACTTC	CASSQENSGDSYEQYF
TRBV5-1	TRBJ2-1	NA	NA	TGCGCCAGCAGCTTGGGCGGGTCAGCTGACGATGAGCAGTTCTTC	CASSLGGSADDEQFF
TRBV5-6	TRBJ2-2	NA	NA	TGTGCCAGCAGCTTGGGAGTTCCCGGGGAGCTGTTTTTT	CASSLGVPGELFF
TRBV29-1	TRBJ2-1	NA	TRBD2	TGCAGCGTTTTCAGCGGGGGGGAGAAATTCTTC	CSVFSGGEKFF
TRBV5-4	TRBJ2-5	NA	TRBD2	TGTGCCAGCAGCTTGCGGGGGGGCAGGGAGACCCAGTACTTC	CASSLRGGRETQYF
TRBV5-5	TRBJ1-5	once	NA	TGTGCCAGCAGCTCGGGGTGGGTGGACAATAGCAATCAGCCCCAGCATTTT	CASSSGWVDNSNQPQHF
TRBV4-2	TRBJ1-2	few	TRBD1	TGTGCCAGCAGCCCTCTTACAGGGGGCTATGGCTACACCTTC	CASSPLTGGYGYTF
TRBV27	TRBJ2-2	few	NA	TGTGCCAGCAGTCCCCCTTTTGGGATTAACACCGGGGAGCTGTTTTTT	CASSPPFGINTGELFF
TRBV6-5	TRBJ2-1	NA	NA	TGTGCCAGCAGGGGACTGGGAGGCAATGAGCAGTTCTTC	CASRGLGGNEQFF